Following are 15 T cell receptor beta chains from one sample sequenced in a study of cytomegalovirus exposure and HLA in healthy donors. The PCR had 60 Vbeta and 13 Jbeta primers. Profiled with immunoSEQ multiplex PCR; TCRdb holds only in-frame clones, not every one. Of about 190,000 clones in the sample, about 80% were seen once. Sequencing was done on a sample of PBMCs. Receptors were obtained from a woman aged 45-59 years in good health and CMV-seropositive.

J is TRBJ2-1 and V is TRBV7-8; D might be TRBD2 (6 bases). CDR3 length equals 13 residues. Germline assignment: CDR1 SGHVS and CDR2 FQNEAQ. Trimming took 9 bases from V and 3 from J, leaving 12 bases between them. This chain's CDR3 is CASTPGVYNEQFF. Here the CDR3 DNA reads TGTGCCAGTACCCCGGGGGTCTACAATGAGCAGTTCTTC.

The chain is built from TRBV18 and TRBJ1-1, with no clear D. The ends were cut back, 1 base at V and 6 bases at J, with 9 bases in the middle. This CDR3 has 13 residues. Germline loops: CDR1 KGHSH, CDR2 LQKENI. The CDR3 sequence: CASSPLAGAEAFF. For the CDR3, the DNA is TGTGCCAGCTCACCACTGGCAGGCGCTGAAGCTTTCTTT.

The chain links TRBV6-6 to TRBJ2-7; 8 nucleotides agree with TRBD2. V was clipped by 4 bases and J by 0 bases; unmatched bases: 8. CDR3 size: 16 residues. CDR1 is MNHNY and CDR2 is SVGAGI in the germline V gene (reference sequence). The CDR3 DNA reads as TGTGCCAGCAGTTTTACGGGAGGGGAAGCCTCCTACGAGCAGTACTTC. Translated: CASSFTGGEASYEQYF.

In this sample, this clone turned up once. The chain employs TRBV19 and TRBJ2-7, with 7 bases that match TRBD1. The V and J ends lost 4 bases and 2 bases, in that order; junction bases with no gene match: 2. CDR3 size: 13 residues. Germline-derived CDR1 and CDR2 are LNHDA and SQIVND (reference sequence). CDR3 DNA: TGTGCCAGTAGTACGGGACAGACCTACGAGCAGTACTTC. Its translation is CASSTGQTYEQYF.

CDR3 loop: CAWSVGVGGNTIYF. As DNA, the CDR3 is TGTGCCTGGAGTGTAGGGGTCGGAGGAAACACCATATATTTT. The genes are TRBV30 and TRBJ1-3; D is perhaps TRBD1 (5 bases). Germline CDR1 reads GTSNPN; CDR2 reads SVGIG (reference sequence). Trimming cost V 0 bases and J 4 bases, with 10 bases left between them. This CDR3 comprises 14 residues.

Concerning this clone: In the same sample, other DNA sequences code for this CDR3. This rearrangement joins TRBV11-2 to TRBJ1-1; D is undetermined. Germline V gene data show CDR1 as SGHAT and CDR2 as FQNNGV. V lost 1 base to trimming and J lost 5 bases, with 8 bases between them. This CDR3 spans 13 amino acids. The CDR3 DNA is TGTGCCAGCAGCTTAGCTCCGGGTACTGAAGCTTTCTTT. Its protein product is CASSLAPGTEAFF.

The rearrangement uses TRBV27 and TRBJ1-2; 11 bases line up with TRBD1. Germline CDR1 and CDR2: MNHEY and SMNVEV (reference sequence). V dropped 2 bases and J dropped 10; count of bases not matched to a gene: 3. The CDR3 loop spans 13 amino acids. The CDR3 DNA sequence: TGTGCCAGCAGTTTAACGGGACAGGGGGTCTACACCTTC. Encoded protein: CASSLTGQGVYTF.

The chain joins TRBV13 to TRBJ1-2; TRBD1 might be the D (5 bases). With 5 bases removed from V and 1 base from J, the gap between germline ends came to 17 bases. Germline CDR1 and CDR2: PRHDT and FYEKMQ (reference sequence). The CDR3 consists of 16 residues. In DNA form, the CDR3 reads TGTGCCAGCAGCCCACAGGATGTGCGGATTAACTATGGCTACACCTTC. It is translated as CASSPQDVRINYGYTF.

The count of this clone is one. The V call is TRBV15, the J call TRBJ1-5; D is perhaps TRBD1 (5 bases). Per germline, CDR1 LNHNV and CDR2 YYDKDF (reference sequence). CDR3 size: 15 residues. The germline V and J ends were trimmed by 1 base and 2 bases, with 9 bases remaining between them. The CDR3 coding sequence is TGTGCCACCAGCAGAGGTAAGGGGCGCAATCAGCCCCAGCATTTT. Translating it yields CATSRGKGRNQPQHF.

The V and J genes are TRBV6-1 and TRBJ1-2; D might be TRBD1 (6 bases). CDR1 and CDR2 from the germline V gene are MNHNS and SASEGT. This CDR3 has 15 amino acids. Trimming took off 1 base at V and 4 bases at J, with 13 bases between the two ends. This chain's CDR3 is CASSEVTWTVYGYTF. The CDR3 region has the DNA TGTGCCAGCAGTGAAGTAACCTGGACAGTCTATGGCTACACCTTC.

V gene TRBV7-2 combines with J gene TRBJ2-7; TRBD2 agrees at 9 bases. The ends lost 3 bases at V and 3 bases at J; junction bases unmatched: 3. Germline V lookup: CDR1 SGHTA, CDR2 FQGNSA. The CDR3 has 14 residues. CDR3 sequence reads: CASSLVSGGYEQYF. The CDR3 nucleotides read TGTGCCAGCAGCTTGGTTAGCGGGGGCTACGAGCAGTACTTC. The whole variable domain, filled in from reference TRBV7-2 and TRBJ2-7, reads GAGVSQSPSNKVTEKGKDVELRCDPISGHTALYWYRQSLGQGLEFLIYFQGNSAPDKSGLPSDRFSAERTGGSVSTLTIQRTQQEDSAVYLCASSLVSGGYEQYFGPGTRLTVT.

In regard to this clone: The identical CDR3 is also encoded by other nucleotide sequences in the sample. The V call is TRBV7-3, the J call TRBJ2-1; 8 bases are a match to TRBD1. The CDR3 is 14 amino acids. Germline V lookup: CDR1 SGHTA, CDR2 FQGTGA. V shed 5 bases and J 4 bases; nucleotides not matched to a gene: 4. The CDR3 here is CASSTGGTYNEQFF. The CDR3 DNA reads as TGTGCCAGCAGCACAGGGGGGACTTACAATGAGCAGTTCTTC. Supplemented by reference TRBV7-3 and TRBJ2-1, the full variable domain reads GAGVSQTPSNKVTEKGKYVELRCDPISGHTALYWYRQSLGQGPEFLIYFQGTGAADDSGLPNDRFFAVRPEGSVSTLKIQRTERGDSAVYLCASSTGGTYNEQFFGPGTRLTVL.

This chain links TRBV6-6 with TRBJ1-2; D may be TRBD1 (5 bases). Germline V gives CDR1 MNHNY, CDR2 SVGAGI (reference sequence). The CDR3 has 14 amino acids. V was trimmed by 7 bases and J by 5 bases, leaving 17 bases between them. CDR3 nucleotide sequence: TGTGCCAGCAAACCGGGGGGGAGCCTTTATGGCTACACCTTC. It specifies CASKPGGSLYGYTF.

The rearrangement uses TRBV2 and TRBJ2-5; D is possibly TRBD1 (6 bases). CDR3 length: 14 amino acids. From germline, CDR1 is SNHLY and CDR2 FYNNEI. Trimming shortened V by 3 bases and J by 5 bases, and 13 bases separated the two germline ends. The CDR3 loop is CASSETRGPETQYF. For the CDR3, the DNA is TGTGCCAGCAGTGAGACCAGGGGCCCGGAGACCCAGTACTTC.

J is TRBJ2-2 and V is TRBV9, with 7 bases aligning to TRBD1. Unmatched junction bases numbered 3, after V lost 3 bases and J lost 1 base. CDR1 is SGDLS, CDR2 YYNGEE, per germline. CDR3 size: 15 residues. The CDR3 DNA reads as TGTGCCAGCAGCGACCGGGACAGGAACACCGGGGAGCTGTTTTTT. Protein: CASSDRDRNTGELFF.